This TCR beta chain was found in a study of T cell responses to AZD1222 COVID-19 vaccine. Whole-study findings and limits: A rise in Spike-specific TCR breadth and depth followed two AZD1222 doses. With dominance at 160-218 and 743-854, vaccine-associated CD4 TCRs spanned spike. At baseline, just 5 or 6 AZD1222 recipients tested seropositive. Close to half of spike-specific TCRs reportedly recognize unmutated variant regions.

Some clones are missing from TCRdb's copy, which holds only in-frame ones; the method was immunoSEQ multiplex PCR. Counted here are over 100,000 clones, roughly 85% occurring once; the ten biggest clones make up approximately 8%. Notes on this clone: Its antigen is unknown.

The CDR3 sequence is 16 residues long. Germline loops: CDR1 SEHNR, CDR2 FQNEAQ (reference sequence). The V gene end was trimmed by 1 base and the J gene end by 5 bases; junction bases not matched to a gene: 8. This material consisted of peripheral blood, taken 28 days after the second dose of the MenACWY control vaccine. This chain uses TRBV7-9 with TRBJ2-5, with 9 bases fitting TRBD2. This TCR came from an adult who received the MenACWY meningococcal vaccine as a control. CDR3 sequence reads: CASSLGSSGVGETQYF. The DNA for the CDR3 is TGTGCCAGCAGCTTAGGGTCTAGCGGGGTCGGTGAGACCCAGTACTTC.